The clone carrying this T cell receptor (beta chain) was found a few times. The antigen remains unidentified. The data belong to a study of response to subunit inactivated influenza vaccine. Study-wide results and caveats: Authors proposed each seasonal influenza vaccination draws in few new T cells.

The CDR3 totals 12 residues. The ends lost 6 bases at V and 1 base at J; junction bases unmatched: 2. Germline CDR1 and CDR2: GTSNPN and SVGIG (reference sequence). Via MiXCR, TCRdb re-called the RT-PCR reads, giving one row per CDR3 protein. Altogether some 500,000 distinct CDR3 sequences are present, around 13% being singletons, with the ten largest covering around 13%. This sample comprised PBMCs from blood, obtained roughly 45 days after vaccination. The rearrangement links TRBV30 to TRBJ2-7, with TRBD1 matching 8 bases. The receptor comes from a man in his forties or fifties who received an inactivated influenza vaccine. The CDR3 nucleotides are TGTGCCTGCAGGACAGGGTCCTACGAGCAGTACTTC. It translates to CACRTGSYEQYF.